The next 22 T cell receptor beta chains were all read from a single sample in a study of human T cells and chemical hapten exposure. Indicated time point: pre-sensitization, week 0. Treatment here: therapeutic diphenylcyclopropenone sensitization with weekly scalp DPC. Using its own MiXCR run on the RACE reads, TCRdb lists one record per CDR3 protein. The sample yields under 95,000 distinct CDR3 sequences, over 6.5% seen once. Sequenced material: whole blood, taken in connection with sensitization to the hapten diphenylcyclopropenone (DPC). These receptors originate from a man aged 40-50 years with alopecia areata. Some clones in this sample may be carry-over from other donors' samples.

This chain links TRBV24-1 with TRBJ2-1; possibly TRBD1 for D (5 bases). Deletions cut 3 bases from V and 4 bases from J, with 6 bases between. From germline, CDR1 is KGHDR and CDR2 SFDVKD. CDR3 length: 13 amino acids. The CDR3 sequence: CATSDQGYNEQFF. The CDR3 nucleotides are TGTGCCACCAGTGATCAGGGATACAATGAGCAGTTCTTC.

This clonotype appeared a few times. The CDR3 coding sequence is TGTGCCATCACCGAGAGAGGACTAGACAGCACAGATACGCAGTATTTT. Translating it yields CAITERGLDSTDTQYF. V is TRBV10-3 and J is TRBJ2-3; TRBD2 aligns across 7 bases. The ends lost 7 bases at V and 0 bases at J; junction bases unmatched: 10. Germline V gene data show CDR1 as ENHRY and CDR2 as SYGVKD. The CDR3 sequence is 16 residues long.

This clonotype was seen only a few times. This chain uses TRBV10-2 with TRBJ2-7; no definite D call. Germline CDR1 reads WSHSY; CDR2 reads SAAADI. V was shortened by 4 bases and J by 7 bases, with 11 bases between the two germline ends. The CDR3 has 12 amino acids. The CDR3 loop reads CASSAVLREQYV. For the CDR3, the DNA is TGCGCCAGCAGTGCGGTACTGCGGGAGCAGTACGTC.

This rearrangement joins TRBV7-8 to TRBJ2-1; D remains ambiguous. The CDR3 is 13 amino acids. The V and J ends lost 0 bases and 2 bases respectively, with 2 bases between them. Germline V gene lookup returns CDR1 SGHVS and CDR2 FQNEAQ. The CDR3 DNA reads as TGTGCCAGCAGCTTAGCTACCTACAATGAGCAGTTCTTC. Protein sequence: CASSLATYNEQFF. The full variable domain, its missing parts supplied by reference TRBV7-8 and TRBJ2-1, is GAGVSQSPRYKVAKRGQDVALRCDPISGHVSLFWYQQALGQGPEFLTYFQNEAQLDKSGLPSDRFFAERPEGSVSTLKIQRTQQEDSAVYLCASSLATYNEQFFGPGTRLTVL.

This clonotype was recorded many times. V usage is TRBV7-2 and J usage is TRBJ2-3, with a possible D match to TRBD2 (6 bases). Germline V gene data show CDR1 as SGHTA and CDR2 as FQGNSA. The length of the CDR3 is 13 residues. Trimming cost V 1 base and J 11 bases, with 13 bases left between them. CDR3 sequence reads: CASSLETGVWQYF. The CDR3 region has the DNA TGTGCCAGCAGCTTAGAGACGGGGGTCTGGCAGTATTTT. The variable domain in full, completed from reference TRBV7-2 and TRBJ2-3, reads GAGVSQSPSNKVTEKGKDVELRCDPISGHTALYWYRQSLGQGLEFLIYFQGNSAPDKSGLPSDRFSAERTGGSVSTLTIQRTQQEDSAVYLCASSLETGVWQYFGPGTRLTVL.

Ten or more counts support this clonotype. This chain joins TRBV7-3 and TRBJ2-6, with D possibly TRBD1 on 5 matching bases. The CDR3 has 17 residues. Deletions cut 0 bases from V and 2 bases from J, with 11 bases between. Germline assignment: CDR1 SGHTA and CDR2 FQGTGA. Here the CDR3 reads CASSLTGREAGANVLTF. The DNA for the CDR3 is TGTGCCAGCAGCTTAACGGGCAGGGAAGCTGGGGCCAACGTCCTGACTTTC.

There are many counts of this clonotype. V is TRBV5-4 and J is TRBJ2-5; 9 bases are shared with TRBD2. This CDR3 has 15 amino acids. CDR1 is SGHNT, CDR2 YYREEE, per germline (reference sequence). The junction had 5 bases not matched to a gene; V was cut back by 1 base and J by 4 bases. The CDR3 spells CASSLQAGGLETQYF. CDR3 nucleotide sequence: TGTGCCAGCAGCTTGCAAGCGGGAGGTTTAGAGACCCAGTACTTC.

About this clonotype itself: This sequence may be a read error, since a much larger clone differs from it by one base. This chain joins TRBV10-1 and TRBJ1-5; D is ambiguous. The V gene lost 7 bases and the J gene lost 5 bases, with 18 bases spanning the gap. This CDR3 is built from 15 residues. Germline CDR1 is WNHNN and CDR2 is SYGVQD (reference sequence). The CDR3 is CASIPPETVHQPQHF. The CDR3, as DNA: TGCGCCAGCATTCCTCCGGAAACCGTGCATCAGCCCCAGCATTTT.

This clonotype has a count of ten or more. The chain carries TRBV9 and TRBJ2-2, with TRBD1 matching 11 bases. Germline CDR1 reads SGDLS; CDR2 reads YYNGEE. V was pared by 4 bases and J by 6 bases, with 5 bases of the junction left unmatched. This CDR3 region has 15 residues. The CDR3 nucleotides are TGTGCCAGCAGCTACGGACAGGGGGCCGCCGGGGAGCTGTTTTTT. Translation gives CASSYGQGAAGELFF.

This clonotype turned up a few times. This chain uses TRBV7-9 with TRBJ2-7, with TRBD2 as a possible D gene (5 bases). The CDR3 has 14 residues. V was shortened by 3 bases and J by 6 bases, with 15 bases between the two germline ends. From germline, CDR1 is SEHNR and CDR2 FQNEAQ (reference sequence). The CDR3 spells CASSFTPPGGEQYV. CDR3 DNA: TGTGCCAGCAGCTTCACCCCCCCAGGAGGCGAGCAGTACGTC.

This clonotype was observed at least ten times. J is TRBJ2-3 and V is TRBV7-8; the match to TRBD1 covers 7 bases. J gave up 2 bases and V 4 bases, and 6 bases lay outside the gene matches. This CDR3 contains 15 residues. CDR1 and CDR2 from the germline V gene are SGHVS and FQNEAQ. CDR3 loop: CASSSTGTATDTQYF. In DNA, the CDR3 is TGTGCCAGCAGCTCAACCGGGACAGCCACAGATACGCAGTATTTT.

This clonotype was counted ten times or more. DNA for the CDR3: TGTGCCAGCAGCTTAGAAGAGACAGAATCCTACGGGGAGCTGTTTTTT. Amino acid sequence: CASSLEETESYGELFF. V gene TRBV7-8 combines with J gene TRBJ2-2; tentatively, D is TRBD1 (5 bases). Per germline, CDR1 SGHVS and CDR2 FQNEAQ. The CDR3 runs to 16 residues. The germline V and J ends were trimmed by 1 base and 7 bases, with 16 bases remaining between them.

This clonotype was counted between two and nine times. V is TRBV6-6 and J is TRBJ1-1, with D uncertain. The CDR3 runs 13 residues. The germline V gene encodes CDR1 MNHNY and CDR2 SVGAGI (reference sequence). V was cut by 6 bases and J by 0 bases, with 8 bases left in between. CDR3 in amino acids: CASSLDVNTEAFF. The DNA for the CDR3 is TGTGCCAGCAGCCTGGACGTGAACACTGAAGCTTTCTTT.

In this sample, this clonotype turned up many times. J is TRBJ1-3 and V is TRBV12-3 or TRBV12-4, with D unclear. There are 16 residues in the CDR3. Trimming removed 3 bases from V and 0 bases from J, with 12 bases in between. For the CDR3, the DNA is TGTGCCAGCAGTTTTGCCGCGTCAAACTCTGGAAACACCATATATTTT. Translated, it gives CASSFAASNSGNTIYF.

This clonotype was recorded a few times. The chain has TRBV25-1 and TRBJ1-1; D remains ambiguous. Trimming cost V 4 bases and J 6 bases, with 18 bases left between them. CDR1 is MGHDK, CDR2 SYGVNS, per germline. The CDR3 is made up of 15 amino acids. The CDR3 region has the DNA TGTGCCAGCAGTGTGGGGAGGGCCGTCACCTCTGAAGCTTTCTTT. It codes for CASSVGRAVTSEAFF.

The chain has TRBV6-6 and TRBJ2-7, with D perhaps given as TRBD1 or TRBD2 (7 bases each). The CDR3 length is 13 residues. CDR1 MNHNY and CDR2 SVGAGI come from the germline V gene (reference sequence). V lost 11 bases, J lost 3 bases, and 17 bases lay in between. The CDR3 spells CACGLGGSYEQYV. The CDR3 region has the DNA TGTGCCTGCGGACTAGGGGGCAGCTACGAGCAGTACGTC.

CDR3 amino acids: CSVAPAVAKNIQYF. CDR3 DNA: TGCAGCGTTGCCCCTGCCGTAGCCAAAAACATTCAGTACTTC. This chain uses TRBV29-1 with TRBJ2-4; D gene ambiguous. The CDR3 length is 14 residues. V lost 4 bases to trimming and J lost 0 bases, with 10 bases between them. The germline CDR1 and CDR2 sequences are SQVTM and ANQGSEA.

This clonotype has more than one count but fewer than ten. V usage is TRBV4-1 and J usage is TRBJ2-7, with unresolved D. V was pared by 4 bases and J by 0 bases, with 1 base between. This CDR3 is 11 amino acids long. CDR1 is MGHRA, CDR2 YSYEKL, per germline. CDR3: CASSLSYEQYV. The DNA of the CDR3 is TGCGCCAGCAGCCTCTCCTACGAGCAGTACGTC.

This clonotype was observed a few times. This chain connects TRBV12-3 or TRBV12-4 to TRBJ2-2; TRBD1 aligns across 12 bases. Trimming removed 5 bases from V and 6 bases from J; junction bases left unmatched: 4. The CDR3 length is 15 residues. CDR3 nucleotides: TGTGCCAGCAGTGCCGGGACAGGGGGCTCCGGGGAGCTGTTTTTT. Protein sequence: CASSAGTGGSGELFF.

The chain combines TRBV25-1 with TRBJ2-5; tentatively, D is TRBD1 (6 bases). The V end was cut by 6 bases, the J end by 1 base, with 12 bases between. CDR1 and CDR2 (germline): MGHDK, SYGVNS. This CDR3 is built from 14 residues. The CDR3 loop is CASRPTGSQETQYF. CDR3 in DNA: TGTGCCAGCAGACCGACAGGTAGCCAAGAGACCCAGTACTTC.

This clonotype was observed many times. The rearrangement uses TRBV7-6 and TRBJ2-7, with 7 nucleotides matching TRBD2. Germline CDR1 is SGHVS and CDR2 is FNYEAQ. V trimming: 0 bases; J trimming: 6 bases; junction bases outside the gene matches: 11. This CDR3 spans 16 amino acids. CDR3 residues: CASSLARVASGTEQYV. CDR3 nucleotides: TGTGCCAGCAGCTTAGCGCGGGTGGCTAGCGGCACCGAGCAGTACGTC.

This clonotype occurred many times. This chain uses TRBV6-2 or TRBV6-3 with TRBJ1-1, with D uncertain. Per germline, CDR1 MNHEY and CDR2 SVGEGT. With 0 bases removed from V and 4 bases from J, the gap between germline ends came to 9 bases. The CDR3 sequence is 14 residues long. This CDR3 reads CASSYSPGGTEAFF. DNA for the CDR3: TGTGCCAGCAGTTACTCCCCAGGAGGCACTGAAGCTTTCTTT.